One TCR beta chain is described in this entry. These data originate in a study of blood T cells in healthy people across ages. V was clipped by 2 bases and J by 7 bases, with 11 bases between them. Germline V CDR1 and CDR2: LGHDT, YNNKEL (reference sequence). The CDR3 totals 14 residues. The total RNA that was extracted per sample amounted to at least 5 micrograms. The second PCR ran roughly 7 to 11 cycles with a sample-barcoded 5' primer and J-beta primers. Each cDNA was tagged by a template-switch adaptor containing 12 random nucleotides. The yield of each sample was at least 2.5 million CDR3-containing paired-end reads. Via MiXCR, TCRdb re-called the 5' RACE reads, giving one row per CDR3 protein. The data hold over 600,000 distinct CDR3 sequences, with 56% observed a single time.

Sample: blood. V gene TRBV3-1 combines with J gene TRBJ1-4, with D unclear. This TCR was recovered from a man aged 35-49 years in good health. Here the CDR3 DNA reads TGTGCCAGCAGCCAAAGTGGGTCCAGTGAAAAACTGTTTTTT. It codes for CASSQSGSSEKLFF. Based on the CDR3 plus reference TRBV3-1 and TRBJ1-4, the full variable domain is DTAVSQTPKYLVTQMGNDKSIKCEQNLGHDTMYWYKQDSKKFLKIMFSYNNKELIINETVPNRFSPKSPDKAHLNLHINSLELGDSAVYFCASSQSGSSEKLFFGSGTQLSVL.